The 21 T cell receptor beta chains below were found in one sample sequenced in a study of blood T cell repertoires in COVID-19. Measured with immunoSEQ multiplex PCR; TCRdb has only the in-frame clones, and not every one. Of some 260,000 clones listed, around nine tenths are singletons. Sequencing was performed on PBMCs or T cells enriched from blood (not recorded which). These TCRs come from a man aged 35-49 years who had recovered from COVID-19.

The V and J genes are TRBV30 and TRBJ1-6; possibly TRBD1 for D (6 bases). Germline assignment: CDR1 GTSNPN and CDR2 SVGIG (reference sequence). The CDR3 extends over 15 amino acids. Trimming pared 5 bases from V and 7 bases from J, leaving 18 bases between. CDR3 nucleotide sequence: TGTGCCTGGGTCCCCCTAACAGGGCGGAATTCACCCCTCCACTTT. As protein: CAWVPLTGRNSPLHF.

This sequence joins TRBV7-2 and TRBJ2-1; D perhaps matches TRBD1 (6 bases). The germline V and J ends were trimmed by 5 bases and 3 bases, with 14 bases remaining between them. Germline lookup yields CDR1 SGHTA and CDR2 FQGNSA. The CDR3 consists of 15 residues. The CDR3, as DNA: TGTGCCAGCAGCCATGCGACAGGAAACTACAATGAGCAGTTCTTC. Protein: CASSHATGNYNEQFF. Full variable domain (remainder filled in from reference TRBV7-2 and TRBJ2-1): GAGVSQSPSNKVTEKGKDVELRCDPISGHTALYWYRQSLGQGLEFLIYFQGNSAPDKSGLPSDRFSAERTGGSVSTLTIQRTQQEDSAVYLCASSHATGNYNEQFFGPGTRLTVL.

This chain connects TRBV3-1 (or the pseudogene TRBV3-2) to TRBJ1-2; 9 positions agree with TRBD1. Germline V lookup: CDR1 LGHDT, CDR2 YNNKEL (reference sequence). The CDR3 has 14 residues. The trim removed 6 bases at V and 7 bases at J, leaving 9 bases unmatched. The CDR3 region has the DNA TGTGCCAGCAGTGATTCCGGACAGGGGTCTGGCTACACCTTC. It translates to CASSDSGQGSGYTF.

This clone turned up a few times. The chain combines TRBV27 with TRBJ1-4; no definite D call. This CDR3 region has 15 residues. Germline lookup yields CDR1 MNHEY and CDR2 SMNVEV (reference sequence). Trimming pared 4 bases from V and 7 bases from J, leaving 16 bases between. As DNA, the CDR3 is TGTGCCAGCAGTTACCGGGATGGAGTTACTGAAAAACTGTTTTTT. Translated, it gives CASSYRDGVTEKLFF.

In this sample, this clone turned up once. This chain joins TRBV6-5 and TRBJ1-2, with D uncertain. V was pared by 6 bases and J by 4 bases, with 12 bases between. Germline CDR1 is MNHEY and CDR2 is SVGAGI. The CDR3 extends over 13 amino acids. CDR3 in DNA: TGTGCCAGCAGCGAGACGGGGTTCTATGGCTACACCTTC. This translates into CASSETGFYGYTF.

About this clone itself: The same CDR3 can be traced to other DNA sequences in this sample. The CDR3 DNA is TGTGCCAGCTCACCACCGGGGCTAGCGGGGTACAATGAGCAGTTCTTC. Translating it yields CASSPPGLAGYNEQFF. The chain employs TRBV18 and TRBJ2-1; 9 nucleotides line up with TRBD2. The CDR3 extends over 16 amino acids. Germline values: CDR1 KGHSH, CDR2 LQKENI. The V gene end was trimmed by 0 bases and the J gene end by 4 bases; junction bases not matched to a gene: 4.

The gene calls are TRBV5-4 and TRBJ2-1; the D gene is possibly TRBD1 (5 bases). The CDR3 contains 16 residues. Trimming took off 0 bases at V and 8 bases at J, with 18 bases between the two ends. The V gene's germline CDR1 is SGHNT and CDR2 YYREEE (reference sequence). In nucleotides, the CDR3 is TGTGCCAGCAGCTTGGAGGTGGGCCAGGGTCGCGATGAGCAGTTCTTC. It codes for CASSLEVGQGRDEQFF.

DNA of the CDR3: TGTGCCAGCAGTCCCCTCGGGGAGGGGATTCAAGAGACCCAGTACTTC. It yields the protein CASSPLGEGIQETQYF. The chain employs TRBV28 and TRBJ2-5; 7 nucleotides align to TRBD2. Germline values: CDR1 MDHEN, CDR2 SYDVKM. The CDR3 covers 16 residues. Trimming cost V 5 bases and J 2 bases; bases outside gene matches: 11.

This clone was detected only once. This chain connects TRBV6-1 to TRBJ2-7; possible D gene TRBD2, 6 bases. Germline CDR1 is MNHNS and CDR2 is SASEGT. V lost 2 bases, J lost 3 bases, and 14 bases lay in between. The CDR3 runs 15 residues. CDR3 sequence reads: CASSEFQEGHYEQYF. The CDR3 bases are TGTGCCAGCAGTGAATTTCAGGAGGGTCACTACGAGCAGTACTTC.

The V and J genes are TRBV7-2 and TRBJ2-3, with D possibly being TRBD2 (5 bases). Trimming cost V 5 bases and J 0 bases, with 18 bases left between them. The germline V gene encodes CDR1 SGHTA and CDR2 FQGNSA. This CDR3 spans 17 amino acids. The CDR3 nucleotides are TGTGCCAGCAGCCCCCCGACCAGCGGAACTAGCACAGATACGCAGTATTTT. It yields the protein CASSPPTSGTSTDTQYF.

The chain is built from TRBV7-9 and TRBJ1-1; 8 bases fit TRBD1. The CDR3 totals 14 residues. V trimming: 1 base; J trimming: 3 bases; junction bases outside the gene matches: 1. Germline loops: CDR1 SEHNR, CDR2 FQNEAQ (reference sequence). This CDR3 is CASSLGQGYTEAFF. The CDR3 DNA follows: TGTGCCAGCAGCTTAGGACAGGGGTACACTGAAGCTTTCTTT.

The V and J genes are TRBV7-9 and TRBJ1-2; 8 nucleotides match TRBD1. CDR1 SEHNR and CDR2 FQNEAQ come from the germline V gene (reference sequence). This CDR3 is 14 amino acids long. V was pared by 5 bases and J by 0 bases, with 2 bases of the junction left unmatched. The CDR3 is CASSGTGANYGYTF. DNA of the CDR3: TGTGCCAGCAGCGGGACAGGCGCTAACTATGGCTACACCTTC.

This clone was seen only a few times. The V call is TRBV6-4, the J call TRBJ2-1, with 9 bases identical to TRBD2. The V gene's germline CDR1 is MRHNA and CDR2 SNTAGT. V trimming: 3 bases; J trimming: 6 bases; junction bases outside the gene matches: 6. This CDR3 spans 15 amino acids. CDR3 bases: TGTGCCAGCAGTGAATTAGCGGGAGCCGGCAATGAGCAGTTCTTC. This sequence encodes CASSELAGAGNEQFF.

On this clone itself: One end of the junction fails to match germline, which may point to a read error. The chain carries TRBV28 and TRBJ2-7, with a weak D call TRBD1 (5 bases). The V gene's germline CDR1 is MDHEN and CDR2 SYDVKM. This CDR3 has 12 residues. CDR3 amino acids: CASSSGRQLGNF. CDR3 in DNA: TGTGCCAGCAGCTCTGGCCGACAGTTGGGGAACTTC. Full variable domain (missing parts from reference TRBV28 and TRBJ2-7): DVKVTQSSRYLVKRTGEKVFLECVQDMDHENMFWYRQDPGLGLRLIYFSYDVKMKEKGDIPEGYSVSREKKERFSLILESASTNQTSMYLCASSSGRQLGNFGPGTRLTVT.

The chain uses TRBV15 and TRBJ1-5, with a weak D call TRBD1 (5 bases). There are 15 residues in the CDR3. Deletions cut 1 base from V and 5 bases from J, with 12 bases between. CDR1 LNHNV and CDR2 YYDKDF come from the germline V gene (reference sequence). The CDR3 sequence is CATSRGTSGDQPQHF. Written as DNA, the CDR3 is TGTGCCACCAGCAGAGGGACTTCGGGGGATCAGCCCCAGCATTTT.

This chain connects TRBV24-1 to TRBJ2-1, with D tentatively TRBD1 (6 bases). The CDR3 sequence is 13 residues long. The germline V gene has CDR1 KGHDR and CDR2 SFDVKD. Trimming removed 5 bases from V and 6 bases from J, with 10 bases in between. CDR3 in DNA: TGTGCCACCAGTGTCCAGGGGTGCAATGAGCAGTTCTTC. It codes for CATSVQGCNEQFF.

J is TRBJ1-5 and V is TRBV28; D unclear. The CDR3 spans 15 residues. Germline V CDR1 and CDR2: MDHEN, SYDVKM. Trimming took 2 bases from V and 4 from J, leaving 12 bases between them. CDR3 DNA: TGTGCCAGCAGTTTAGTCTCGGGTACAAATCAGCCCCAGCATTTT. Its protein product is CASSLVSGTNQPQHF.

J is TRBJ2-7 and V is TRBV27, with 10 bases fitting TRBD1. This CDR3 region has 16 residues. The V gene's germline CDR1 is MNHEY and CDR2 SMNVEV (reference sequence). The V and J ends lost 5 bases and 4 bases, in that order; junction bases with no gene match: 11. CDR3 loop: CASSLRPGQGSYEQYF. The CDR3 region has the DNA TGTGCCAGCAGTCTCAGACCGGGACAGGGGTCTTACGAGCAGTACTTC.

V gene TRBV9 combines with J gene TRBJ1-6; perhaps TRBD1 as D (6 bases). This CDR3 has 14 amino acids. The V end lost 0 bases, the J end lost 9 bases, and 10 bases lay between the germline ends. From germline, CDR1 is SGDLS and CDR2 YYNGEE. The CDR3 loop reads CASSVDGGPSPLHF. In nucleotides, the CDR3 is TGTGCCAGCAGCGTAGATGGGGGCCCTTCACCCCTCCACTTT.

The gene calls are TRBV5-5 and TRBJ1-2; 9 nucleotides match TRBD1. Germline trimming cut 1 base from V and 5 bases from J; bases unmatched to any gene: 12. The germline V gene encodes CDR1 SGHKS and CDR2 YYEKEE (reference sequence). This CDR3 contains 17 residues. The CDR3 nucleotides read TGTGCCAGCAGCTTGTCTCACCCGGACAGGGGACTTTATGGCTACACCTTC. This codes for CASSLSHPDRGLYGYTF.

The V gene is TRBV7-8, the J gene TRBJ2-3; TRBD1 agrees at 7 bases. The CDR3 length is 16 residues. J lost 0 bases, V lost 3 bases, and 6 bases had no gene match. Per germline, CDR1 SGHVS and CDR2 FQNEAQ. As DNA, the CDR3 is TGTGCCAGCAGCTTGGAGAGGACAGGTAGCACAGATACGCAGTATTTT. Its protein is CASSLERTGSTDTQYF.